There are a few counts of the clone carrying this TCR beta chain. What it recognizes is unknown. Antigen-specific CD4+ T cells were first expanded with viral peptide pools by the ViraFEST assay and only then sequenced. Culture lasted about ten days before CD4+ T cell isolation. Each participant was administered two doses of either the BNT162b2 or the mRNA-1273 vaccine. The CDR3 is made up of 13 amino acids. Trimming pared 2 bases from V and 2 bases from J, leaving 4 bases between. Germline V lookup: CDR1 SEHNR, CDR2 FQNEAQ (reference sequence). These data are taken from a study of vaccination effects on CD4 cells after COVID-19. Measured with immunoSEQ multiplex PCR; TCRdb has only the in-frame clones, and not every one. The profile shows approximately 17,000 clones, 70% of them singletons.

The origin of this receptor is a human donor who received a COVID-19 vaccine. This sequence joins TRBV7-9 and TRBJ1-3; D remains unclear. The sequencing used CD4+ T cells from PBMCs cultured with SARS-CoV-2 spike peptides, collected after COVID-19 vaccination. CDR3 in amino acids: CASSLPTGNTIYF. The CDR3 nucleotides read TGTGCCAGCAGCTTACCCACTGGAAACACCATATATTTT.